The rows below give T cell receptor beta chains drawn from one sample of a study of PD-L1 blockade in urothelial cancer. Using immunoSEQ multiplex PCR, the repertoire was profiled, and TCRdb retains in-frame clones only, with some absent. The sample includes tens of thousands of clones, about four fifths of them seen just once. The sample in question was PBMCs, obtained around atezolizumab (anti-PD-L1) treatment. The receptors shown here come from a man aged 55 to 70 with urothelial cancer. Both conserved end residues are part of each CDR3. Fields, in order: V gene, J gene, CDR3 protein.

V: TRBV2
J: TRBJ1-5
CDR3: CASSLNSQPQHF

V: TRBV2
J: TRBJ1-2
CDR3: CASSEARPYGGYTF

V: TRBV6-5
J: TRBJ2-5
CDR3: CASSMWRQETQYF

V: TRBV4-1
J: TRBJ2-7
CDR3: CASSHRGDRGMYEQYF

V: TRBV2
J: TRBJ1-6
CDR3: CATRARDSSYNSPLHF

V: TRBV5-6
J: TRBJ2-5
CDR3: CASSRRQQETQYF

V: TRBV23-1
J: TRBJ1-2
CDR3: CASRGVYYGYTF

V: TRBV4-1
J: TRBJ2-4
CDR3: CASSQIIAEAKNIQYF

V: TRBV6-4
J: TRBJ1-4
CDR3: CASSVEGTEKLFF

V: TRBV10-3
J: TRBJ2-6
CDR3: CAIGQGEGGANVLTF

V: TRBV21-1
J: TRBJ2-2
CDR3: CASSFRTGANTGELFF

V: TRBV14
J: TRBJ1-1
CDR3: CASSQDLPHILNTEAFF

V: TRBV11-3
J: TRBJ2-3
CDR3: CASSLARGVDTQYF

V: TRBV28
J: TRBJ2-5
CDR3: CASSFQGETQYF

V: TRBV27
J: TRBJ2-3
CDR3: CASSSRQGADTQYF

V: TRBV6-6
J: TRBJ2-5
CDR3: CASSPSGVETQYF

V: TRBV28
J: TRBJ1-1
CDR3: CASSLGRWGDPRSGTEAFF

V: TRBV5-1
J: TRBJ2-3
CDR3: CASSLREVQDTQYF

V: TRBV4-1
J: TRBJ2-3
CDR3: CASSQVAFGTSGRSSTDTQYF

V: TRBV7-2
J: TRBJ1-1
CDR3: CASSPSTEITEAFF

V: TRBV11-3
J: TRBJ2-5
CDR3: CASSLAASSETQYF

V: TRBV5-1
J: TRBJ1-2
CDR3: CASSFDRIGYTF

V: TRBV7-2
J: TRBJ2-1
CDR3: CASSLGRESSYNEQFF

V: TRBV7-2
J: TRBJ1-4
CDR3: CASSPRHGNEKLFF

V: TRBV30
J: TRBJ2-2
CDR3: CAWSGHNTGELFF

V: TRBV28
J: TRBJ2-3
CDR3: CASSSPGTVRTDTQYF

V: TRBV7-2
J: TRBJ2-7
CDR3: CASTKGGGKSYEQYF

V: TRBV7-2
J: TRBJ2-7
CDR3: CASSLRGYEQYF

V: TRBV5-1
J: TRBJ2-6
CDR3: CASSQGLSSGANVLTF

V: TRBV7-9
J: TRBJ2-2
CDR3: CASSPPVGGELFF

V: TRBV2
J: TRBJ1-5
CDR3: CASTRQGNYQPQHF

V: TRBV6-1
J: TRBJ1-5
CDR3: CASSEPTGGNNQPQHF

V: TRBV19
J: TRBJ2-3
CDR3: CASSIGGQGAPDTQYF

V: TRBV13
J: TRBJ2-1
CDR3: CASSLSRGWQFF

V: TRBV5-1
J: TRBJ2-3
CDR3: CASGATGGQDTQYF

V: TRBV2
J: TRBJ1-1
CDR3: CASSYRDRGTEAFF

V: TRBV5-1
J: TRBJ1-1
CDR3: CASSSGQRVNTEAFF

V: TRBV7-5
J: TRBJ1-4
CDR3: CARATEVNEKLFF

V: TRBV28
J: TRBJ1-4
CDR3: CASSPGERDEKLFF

V: TRBV28
J: TRBJ1-5
CDR3: CASSLGQSNQPQHF

V: TRBV28
J: TRBJ2-5
CDR3: CASLTGFQETQYF

V: TRBV13
J: TRBJ2-5
CDR3: CASSLTSGGQETQYF

V: TRBV20-1
J: TRBJ2-7
CDR3: CSVAGAYEQYF

V: TRBV14
J: TRBJ2-7
CDR3: CASSRAGQLYEQYF

V: TRBV9
J: TRBJ2-1
CDR3: CASSPRAGGIEQFF

V: TRBV7-6
J: TRBJ1-5
CDR3: CASSLLGSGQGSPQHF

V: TRBV7-3
J: TRBJ2-5
CDR3: CASSRASGEGETQYF

V: TRBV5-1
J: TRBJ2-7
CDR3: CASSGTGQGEQYF

V: TRBV14
J: TRBJ2-1
CDR3: CASSLWTANYNEQFF

V: TRBV6-1
J: TRBJ2-1
CDR3: CASSDQGAFYNEQFF

V: TRBV28
J: TRBJ2-7
CDR3: CASSSPGTRTYEQYF

V: TRBV7-9
J: TRBJ2-5
CDR3: CASSLATGGTETQYF

V: TRBV18
J: TRBJ1-4
CDR3: CASSRNRGPDEKLFF

V: TRBV2
J: TRBJ1-5
CDR3: CASSEVARRQPQHF